This TCR beta chain was found in a study of shared clonotypes between healthy human individuals. As for the study in general: Each donor's CD8 memory used one plate, CD8 naive two, each CD4 subset three. Points from the study as a whole: Clonotypes which were not shared had lower generation probabilities than clonotypes that all four donors shared. Shared clonotypes: 4.5% to 6% naive CD4, about 3.3% naive CD8, about 2.2% memory CD4, approximately 0.37% memory CD8.

Each PCR replicate from the sorted subsets contained 150 to 200 ng DNA, which is around 30,000 T cell genomes. The method was immunoSEQ multiplex PCR; TCRdb's version includes in-frame clones alone and lacks a portion of them. The table has 2 million to 2.5 million clones, approximately 95% seen once. Concerning this clone: Its matching antigen is unknown.

V gave up 8 bases and J gave up 1 base, with 18 bases separating them. Germline loops: CDR1 MNHNY, CDR2 SVGAGI (reference sequence). The CDR3 consists of 16 residues. This chain links TRBV6-6 with TRBJ1-5, with D possibly matching TRBD1 (6 bases). The origin of this receptor is a man aged 18 to 35 in good health. Some clones in this sample may be carry-over from other donors' samples. Specimen: naive CD4+ T cells from PBMCs. Documented subset: CD45RA+ positively selected. This CDR3 reads CASQSRGPESNQPQHF. The CDR3 region has the DNA TGTGCCAGCCAATCCAGGGGCCCAGAAAGCAATCAGCCCCAGCATTTT.